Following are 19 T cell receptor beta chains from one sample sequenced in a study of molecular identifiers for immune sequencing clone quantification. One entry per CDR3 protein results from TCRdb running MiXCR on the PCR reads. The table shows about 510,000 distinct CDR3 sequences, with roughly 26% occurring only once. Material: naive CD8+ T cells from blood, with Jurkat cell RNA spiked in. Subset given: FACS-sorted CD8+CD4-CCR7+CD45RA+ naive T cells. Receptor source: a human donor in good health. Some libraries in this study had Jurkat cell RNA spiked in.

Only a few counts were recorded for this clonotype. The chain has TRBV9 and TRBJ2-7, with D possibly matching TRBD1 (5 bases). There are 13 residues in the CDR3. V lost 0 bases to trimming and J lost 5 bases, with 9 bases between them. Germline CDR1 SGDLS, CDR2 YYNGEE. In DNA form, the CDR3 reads TGTGCCAGCAGCGTAGTTTGGGGCGACGAGCAGTACTTC. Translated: CASSVVWGDEQYF.

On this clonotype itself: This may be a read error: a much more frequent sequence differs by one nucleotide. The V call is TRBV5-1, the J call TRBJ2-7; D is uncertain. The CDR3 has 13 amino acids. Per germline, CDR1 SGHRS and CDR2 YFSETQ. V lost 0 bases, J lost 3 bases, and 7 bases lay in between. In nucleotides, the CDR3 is TGCGCCAGCAGCTTGGCCGAATTCTACGAGCAGTACTTC. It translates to CASSLAEFYEQYF.

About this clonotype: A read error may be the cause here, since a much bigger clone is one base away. The DNA of the CDR3 is TGCGCCAGCAGCGAGGGGGCGGGAGAGCAGTACTTC. Protein: CASSEGAGEQYF. The rearrangement uses TRBV4-1 and TRBJ2-7; D perhaps matches TRBD1 (7 bases). Germline assignment: CDR1 MGHRA and CDR2 YSYEKL. The CDR3 length is 12 residues. Trimming left V 5 bases short and J 7 bases short, with 12 bases between.

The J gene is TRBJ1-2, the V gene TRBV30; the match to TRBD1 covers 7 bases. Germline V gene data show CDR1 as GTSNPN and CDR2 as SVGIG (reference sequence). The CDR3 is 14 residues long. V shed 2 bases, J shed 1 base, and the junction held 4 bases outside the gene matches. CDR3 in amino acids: CAWSWDSLNYGYTF. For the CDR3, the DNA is TGTGCCTGGAGTTGGGACAGTCTTAACTATGGCTACACCTTC.

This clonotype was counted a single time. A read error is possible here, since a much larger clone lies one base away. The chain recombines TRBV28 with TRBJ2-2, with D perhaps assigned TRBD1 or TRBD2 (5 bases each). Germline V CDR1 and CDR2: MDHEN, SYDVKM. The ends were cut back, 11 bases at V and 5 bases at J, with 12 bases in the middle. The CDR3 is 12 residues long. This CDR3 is CAGNEGTGELFF. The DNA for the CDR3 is TGTGCCGGCAATGAGGGGACCGGGGAGCTGTTTTTT.

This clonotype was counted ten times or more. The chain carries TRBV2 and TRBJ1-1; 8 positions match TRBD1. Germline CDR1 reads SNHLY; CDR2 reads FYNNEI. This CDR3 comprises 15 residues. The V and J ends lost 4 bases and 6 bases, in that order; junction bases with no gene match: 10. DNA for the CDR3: TGTGCCAGCAGTGTGGACAGGGCGAGGACGGCTGAAGCTTTCTTT. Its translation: CASSVDRARTAEAFF.

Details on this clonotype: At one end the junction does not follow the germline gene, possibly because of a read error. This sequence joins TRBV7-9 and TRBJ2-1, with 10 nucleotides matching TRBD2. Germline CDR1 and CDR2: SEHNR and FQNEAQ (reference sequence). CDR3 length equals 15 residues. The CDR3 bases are TGTGCCAACAGCATCAATCTAGCGGGGGACAATGAGCAGTTCTTC. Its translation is CANSINLAGDNEQFF.

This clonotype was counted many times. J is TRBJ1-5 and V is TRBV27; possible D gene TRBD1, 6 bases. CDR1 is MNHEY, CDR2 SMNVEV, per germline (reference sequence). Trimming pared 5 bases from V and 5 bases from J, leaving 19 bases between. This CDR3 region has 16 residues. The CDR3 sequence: CASSPDSGVAYQPQHF. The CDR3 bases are TGTGCCAGCAGTCCGGACAGCGGGGTAGCATATCAGCCCCAGCATTTT.

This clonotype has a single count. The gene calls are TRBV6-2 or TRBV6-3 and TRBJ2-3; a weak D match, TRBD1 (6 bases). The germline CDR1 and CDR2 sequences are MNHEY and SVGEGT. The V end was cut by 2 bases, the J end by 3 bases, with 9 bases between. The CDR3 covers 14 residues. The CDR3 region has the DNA TGTGCCAGCAGTTACCAACAGGGTACAGATACGCAGTATTTT. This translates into CASSYQQGTDTQYF.

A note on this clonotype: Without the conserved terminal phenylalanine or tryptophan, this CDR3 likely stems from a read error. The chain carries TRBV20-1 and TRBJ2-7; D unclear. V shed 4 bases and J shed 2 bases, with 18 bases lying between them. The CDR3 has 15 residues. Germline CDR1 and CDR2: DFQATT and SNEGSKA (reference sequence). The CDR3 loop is CSANPNYSPAYEQYI. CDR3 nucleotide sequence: TGCAGTGCTAACCCTAACTATTCACCCGCCTACGAGCAGTACATC.

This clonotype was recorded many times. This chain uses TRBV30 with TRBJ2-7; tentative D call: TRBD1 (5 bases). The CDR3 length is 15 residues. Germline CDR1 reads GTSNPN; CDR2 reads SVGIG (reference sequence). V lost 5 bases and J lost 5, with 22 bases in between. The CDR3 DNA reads TGTGCCTGGGTAGGGCCCGTGGGGCAAGAGAACGAGCAGTACTTC. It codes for CAWVGPVGQENEQYF.

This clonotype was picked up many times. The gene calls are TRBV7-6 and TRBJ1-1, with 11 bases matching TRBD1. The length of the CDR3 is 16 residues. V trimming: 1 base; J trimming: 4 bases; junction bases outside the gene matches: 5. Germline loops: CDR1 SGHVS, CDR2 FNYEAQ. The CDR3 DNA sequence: TGTGCCAGCAGCTTAGGCGCAGGACAGGGGGCCACTGAAGCTTTCTTT. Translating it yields CASSLGAGQGATEAFF. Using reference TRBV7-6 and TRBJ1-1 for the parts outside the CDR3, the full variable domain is GAGVSQSPRYKVTKRGQDVALRCDPISGHVSLYWYRQALGQGPEFLTYFNYEAQQDKSGLPNDRFSAERPEGSISTLTIQRTEQRDSAMYRCASSLGAGQGATEAFFGQGTRLTVV.

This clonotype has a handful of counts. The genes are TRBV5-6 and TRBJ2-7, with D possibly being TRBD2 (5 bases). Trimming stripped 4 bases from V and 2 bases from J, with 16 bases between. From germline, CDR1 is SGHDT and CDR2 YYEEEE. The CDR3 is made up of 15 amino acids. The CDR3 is CASSPGGLITYEQYF. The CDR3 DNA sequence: TGTGCCAGCAGCCCGGGCGGGCTTATAACCTACGAGCAGTACTTC. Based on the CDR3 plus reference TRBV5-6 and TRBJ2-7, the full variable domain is DAGVTQSPTHLIKTRGQQVTLRCSPKSGHDTVSWYQQALGQGPQFIFQYYEEEERQRGNFPDRFSGHQFPNYSSELNVNALLLGDSALYLCASSPGGLITYEQYFGPGTRLTVT.

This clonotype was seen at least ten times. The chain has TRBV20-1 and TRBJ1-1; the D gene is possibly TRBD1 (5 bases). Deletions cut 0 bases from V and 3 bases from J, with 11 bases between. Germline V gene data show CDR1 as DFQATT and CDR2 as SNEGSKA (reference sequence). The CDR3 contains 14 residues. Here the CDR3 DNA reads TGCAGTGCTAGAGATCCGAGGGGCGACACTGAAGCTTTCTTT. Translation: CSARDPRGDTEAFF.

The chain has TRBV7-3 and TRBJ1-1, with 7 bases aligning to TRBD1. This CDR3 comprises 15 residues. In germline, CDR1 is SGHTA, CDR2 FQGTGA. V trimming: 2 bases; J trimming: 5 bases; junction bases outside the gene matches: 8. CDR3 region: CASSLWFQGGTEAFF. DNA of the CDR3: TGTGCCAGCAGCTTATGGTTCCAGGGGGGGACTGAAGCTTTCTTT.

CDR3 amino acids: CASSLHVTGYEQYF. For the CDR3, the DNA is TGTGCCAGCAGCCTACACGTCACAGGCTACGAGCAGTACTTC. This sequence joins TRBV28 and TRBJ2-7; tentatively, D is TRBD1 (5 bases). Between the trimmed V and J ends, which lost 6 bases and 3 bases, there was a span of 15 bases. The V gene's germline CDR1 is MDHEN and CDR2 SYDVKM. The length of the CDR3 is 14 residues.

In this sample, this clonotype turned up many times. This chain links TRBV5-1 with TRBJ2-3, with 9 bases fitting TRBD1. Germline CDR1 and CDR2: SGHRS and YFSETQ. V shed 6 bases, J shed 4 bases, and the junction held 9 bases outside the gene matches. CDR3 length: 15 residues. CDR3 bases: TGCGCCAGCAACATGGAGGACAGGGGTCCAGATACGCAGTATTTT. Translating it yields CASNMEDRGPDTQYF.

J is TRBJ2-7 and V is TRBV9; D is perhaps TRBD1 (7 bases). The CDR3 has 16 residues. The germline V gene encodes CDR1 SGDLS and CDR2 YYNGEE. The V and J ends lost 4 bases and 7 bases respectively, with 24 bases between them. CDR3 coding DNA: TGTGCCAGCAGCCTCCGGAGGGACAGCGCCTGGATGGAGCAGTACTTC. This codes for CASSLRRDSAWMEQYF.

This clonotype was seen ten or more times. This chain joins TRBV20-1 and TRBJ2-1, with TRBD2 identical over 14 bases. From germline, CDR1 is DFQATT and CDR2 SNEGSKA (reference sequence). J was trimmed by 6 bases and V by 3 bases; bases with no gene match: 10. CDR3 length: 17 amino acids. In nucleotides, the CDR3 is TGCAGTGCTAGCCCGGGACTAGCGGGAGCCGTTTCCAATGAGCAGTTCTTC. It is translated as CSASPGLAGAVSNEQFF.